The rows below give T cell receptor beta chains drawn from one sample of a study of blood T cell repertoires in COVID-19. Sequencing used immunoSEQ multiplex PCR; TCRdb keeps in-frame clones, though not all of them. The data show approximately 19,000 clones, with under 95% seen just once and 15% to 20% held by the top ten. Sequences were obtained from peripheral blood. All receptors derive from a human donor in a cohort sampled during active COVID-19. The CDR3 runs from the conserved cysteine through the conserved F or W. The order of the fields is clone size, V gene, J gene, D gene, CDR3 DNA, CDR3 protein. The D gene is left open where the match is weak. Size tells how often a clone was seen (once, few, many) or the class of an expanded clone, and some rows leave it out.

abundance: NA; v_gene: TRBV5-4; j_gene: TRBJ2-3; d_gene: NA; CDR3nt: TGTGCCAGCAGCCGAGAAACAGCTCGTACAGATACGCAGTATTTT; CDR3aa: CASSRETARTDTQYF
abundance: NA; v_gene: TRBV7-2; j_gene: TRBJ2-1; d_gene: TRBD2; CDR3nt: TGTGCCAGCAGCTCTGATTGGACTAGCGGGAGTTGGAATGAGCAGTTCTTC; CDR3aa: CASSSDWTSGSWNEQFF
abundance: few; v_gene: TRBV2; j_gene: TRBJ1-6; d_gene: NA; CDR3nt: TGTGCCAGCAGTCGACAAACATCCAGCTCCTATAATTCACCCCTCCACTTT; CDR3aa: CASSRQTSSSYNSPLHF
abundance: once; v_gene: TRBV19; j_gene: TRBJ1-3; d_gene: TRBD1; CDR3nt: TGTGCCACAAAGAGGGACAGGGGGAAAAGCTTCTCTGGAAACACCATATATTTT; CDR3aa: CATKRDRGKSFSGNTIYF
abundance: few; v_gene: TRBV19; j_gene: TRBJ2-1; d_gene: NA; CDR3nt: TGTGCCAGTAGTCTGGGGACAATTTCCTACAATGAGCAGTTCTTC; CDR3aa: CASSLGTISYNEQFF
abundance: NA; v_gene: TRBV19; j_gene: TRBJ2-5; d_gene: NA; CDR3nt: TGTGCCAGTAGTCAAGCTCAGGGGGGAGAGACCCAGTACTTC; CDR3aa: CASSQAQGGETQYF
abundance: NA; v_gene: TRBV29-1; j_gene: TRBJ2-3; d_gene: NA; CDR3nt: TGCAGCGTTGAAGGCAGGGGAATAGATACGCAGTATTTT; CDR3aa: CSVEGRGIDTQYF
abundance: once; v_gene: TRBV6-6; j_gene: TRBJ1-3; d_gene: NA; CDR3nt: TGTGCCAGCAGTTACCGCGGAGGCCGCTCTGGAAACACCATATATTTT; CDR3aa: CASSYRGGRSGNTIYF
abundance: NA; v_gene: TRBV11-2; j_gene: TRBJ2-5; d_gene: NA; CDR3nt: TGTGCCAGCAGCTTAGATGGGGCGGAAGAGACCCAGTACTTC; CDR3aa: CASSLDGAEETQYF
abundance: NA; v_gene: TRBV11-1; j_gene: TRBJ2-1; d_gene: TRBD2; CDR3nt: TGTGCCAGCAGCTGGCCGGGACTAGCGAACAATGAGCAGTTCTTC; CDR3aa: CASSWPGLANNEQFF
abundance: NA; v_gene: TRBV9; j_gene: TRBJ1-1; d_gene: NA; CDR3nt: TGTGCCAGCAGCGTAGGCGCACAGGGTGGAACTGAAGCTTTCTTT; CDR3aa: CASSVGAQGGTEAFF
abundance: NA; v_gene: TRBV7-2; j_gene: TRBJ2-6; d_gene: NA; CDR3nt: TGTGCCAGCAGCTTAGTAGGTGGGAGAGCCAACGTCCTGACTTTC; CDR3aa: CASSLVGGRANVLTF
abundance: NA; v_gene: TRBV5-4; j_gene: TRBJ1-6; d_gene: TRBD1; CDR3nt: TGTGCCAGCAGCGGGACAGGGGAAGGGTCACCCCTCCACTTT; CDR3aa: CASSGTGEGSPLHF
abundance: NA; v_gene: TRBV3-1/TRBV3-2; j_gene: TRBJ1-3; d_gene: NA; CDR3nt: TGTGCCAGCAGCCCCACGCAGAGGGGAAACACCATATATTTT; CDR3aa: CASSPTQRGNTIYF
abundance: NA; v_gene: TRBV13; j_gene: TRBJ1-1; d_gene: NA; CDR3nt: TGTGCCAGCAGCGGAACCTATAAGGATGGCCGGGGAAGCACTGAAGCTTTCTTT; CDR3aa: CASSGTYKDGRGSTEAFF
abundance: NA; v_gene: TRBV7-3; j_gene: TRBJ2-4; d_gene: NA; CDR3nt: TGTGCCAGCAGCTATCGACAGGAAAACATTCAGTACTTC; CDR3aa: CASSYRQENIQYF
abundance: NA; v_gene: TRBV10-1; j_gene: TRBJ2-1; d_gene: NA; CDR3nt: TGCGCCAGCAGTGAGTTCGCCGGGCGAGGAGGTAATGAGCAGTTCTTC; CDR3aa: CASSEFAGRGGNEQFF
abundance: once; v_gene: TRBV13; j_gene: TRBJ2-2; d_gene: TRBD2; CDR3nt: TGTGCCAGCAGCTTAGAGTCTAGCGGTTACACCGGGGAGCTGTTTTTT; CDR3aa: CASSLESSGYTGELFF
abundance: NA; v_gene: TRBV6-5; j_gene: TRBJ2-1; d_gene: TRBD2; CDR3nt: TGTGCCAGCAGTTATCGGGGGGTCTCCTACAATGAGCAGTTCTTC; CDR3aa: CASSYRGVSYNEQFF
abundance: once; v_gene: TRBV5-6; j_gene: TRBJ1-3; d_gene: NA; CDR3nt: TGTGCCAGCAACCGAGTAGGAAACACCATATATTTT; CDR3aa: CASNRVGNTIYF
abundance: NA; v_gene: TRBV9; j_gene: TRBJ2-1; d_gene: NA; CDR3nt: TGTGCCAGCAGCGTAAGGGTGGTGGGAGATGAGCAGTTCTTC; CDR3aa: CASSVRVVGDEQFF
abundance: NA; v_gene: TRBV10-3; j_gene: TRBJ1-2; d_gene: NA; CDR3nt: TGTGCCATCAGTGGGACGGGAGCTAACTATGGCTACACCTTC; CDR3aa: CAISGTGANYGYTF
abundance: NA; v_gene: TRBV18; j_gene: TRBJ2-3; d_gene: TRBD2; CDR3nt: TGTGCCAGCTCACCGGGACTAGCGAGGACAGATACGCAGTATTTT; CDR3aa: CASSPGLARTDTQYF
abundance: NA; v_gene: TRBV5-6; j_gene: TRBJ2-7; d_gene: TRBD1; CDR3nt: TGTGCCAGCAGCTCCCCCGGGGACAGGGATGTATACGAGCAGTACTTC; CDR3aa: CASSSPGDRDVYEQYF
abundance: NA; v_gene: TRBV11-3; j_gene: TRBJ2-3; d_gene: TRBD2; CDR3nt: TGTGCCAGCAGCTTAGCGAGCGGGGGAAGCACAGATACGCAGTATTTT; CDR3aa: CASSLASGGSTDTQYF
abundance: NA; v_gene: TRBV19; j_gene: TRBJ2-7; d_gene: NA; CDR3nt: TGTGCCAGTAGTATAGTAGGGGGATTTGGCGAGCAGTACTTC; CDR3aa: CASSIVGGFGEQYF
abundance: NA; v_gene: TRBV5-6; j_gene: TRBJ1-1; d_gene: TRBD1; CDR3nt: TGTGCCAGCAGCCCCGGGGACAGGGGGTTCACTGAAGCTTTCTTT; CDR3aa: CASSPGDRGFTEAFF
abundance: NA; v_gene: TRBV27; j_gene: TRBJ2-7; d_gene: TRBD2; CDR3nt: TGTGCCAGCAGTTTAAATATCTTCGGGGGGGGCGACGAGCAGTACTTC; CDR3aa: CASSLNIFGGGDEQYF
abundance: NA; v_gene: TRBV19; j_gene: TRBJ1-4; d_gene: NA; CDR3nt: TGTGCCAGTAGTATAGATGTGGCAGGAGGTGAAAAACTGTTTTTT; CDR3aa: CASSIDVAGGEKLFF
abundance: NA; v_gene: TRBV11-2; j_gene: TRBJ2-4; d_gene: NA; CDR3nt: TGTGCCAGCAGCTTAGATAGAGCAGGAAACATTCAGTACTTC; CDR3aa: CASSLDRAGNIQYF
abundance: NA; v_gene: TRBV19; j_gene: TRBJ1-5; d_gene: NA; CDR3nt: TGTGCCAGTAGTCTAGGTCCGAATCAGCCCCAGCATTTT; CDR3aa: CASSLGPNQPQHF
abundance: NA; v_gene: TRBV14; j_gene: TRBJ2-1; d_gene: TRBD2; CDR3nt: TGTGCCAGCAGCCCAGTGGTCCAGGGCGGGAGGGCCTCCTACAATGAGCAGTTCTTC; CDR3aa: CASSPVVQGGRASYNEQFF
abundance: NA; v_gene: TRBV19; j_gene: TRBJ2-1; d_gene: NA; CDR3nt: TGTGCCAGTTCGGTTCGCCGTGAGCAGTTCTTC; CDR3aa: CASSVRREQFF
abundance: NA; v_gene: TRBV5-4; j_gene: TRBJ2-2; d_gene: TRBD2; CDR3nt: TGTGCCAGCAGCTTGAGGGGACTAGCCATCACCGGGGAGCTGTTTTTT; CDR3aa: CASSLRGLAITGELFF
abundance: NA; v_gene: TRBV6-6; j_gene: TRBJ2-1; d_gene: TRBD1; CDR3nt: TGTGCCAGCATTCCCACAGGGGTCTCCTACAATGAGCAGTTCTTC; CDR3aa: CASIPTGVSYNEQFF
abundance: NA; v_gene: TRBV6-1; j_gene: TRBJ1-5; d_gene: NA; CDR3nt: TGTGCCAGCAGTGAAGGAAGGGGTGGCCAGCCCCAGCATTTT; CDR3aa: CASSEGRGGQPQHF
abundance: NA; v_gene: TRBV3-1/TRBV3-2; j_gene: TRBJ2-6; d_gene: TRBD2; CDR3nt: TGTGCCAGCAGCCAAGCTTCGCCGACTAGCTTCCTCTCTGGGGCCAACGTCCTGACTTTC; CDR3aa: CASSQASPTSFLSGANVLTF
abundance: NA; v_gene: TRBV18; j_gene: TRBJ1-2; d_gene: TRBD1; CDR3nt: TGTGCCAGCTCACCCGTTTCGGGACAGGGGCGTCACTATGGCTACACCTTC; CDR3aa: CASSPVSGQGRHYGYTF
abundance: NA; v_gene: TRBV3-1/TRBV3-2; j_gene: TRBJ2-5; d_gene: TRBD2; CDR3nt: TGTGCCAGCAGCCGCTCTAGCGGGGGGCCGCGGGTACAAGAGACCCAGTACTTC; CDR3aa: CASSRSSGGPRVQETQYF
abundance: NA; v_gene: TRBV3-1/TRBV3-2; j_gene: TRBJ1-6; d_gene: NA; CDR3nt: TGTGCCAGCAGCCCTGGACGGGGTAATTCACCCCTCCACTTT; CDR3aa: CASSPGRGNSPLHF
abundance: NA; v_gene: TRBV9; j_gene: TRBJ2-1; d_gene: TRBD1; CDR3nt: TGTGCCAGCAGCGTAATCGGACAGGGGGCGCGCAATGAGCAGTTCTTC; CDR3aa: CASSVIGQGARNEQFF
abundance: NA; v_gene: TRBV14; j_gene: TRBJ2-7; d_gene: TRBD1; CDR3nt: TGTGCCAGCAGCCAGGGCAGGGGGCGCGAGCAGTACTTC; CDR3aa: CASSQGRGREQYF
abundance: NA; v_gene: TRBV9; j_gene: TRBJ2-2; d_gene: NA; CDR3nt: TGTGCCAGCAGCGCTCCCCCCGGGGCGAACACCGGGGAGCTGTTTTTT; CDR3aa: CASSAPPGANTGELFF
abundance: NA; v_gene: TRBV4-1; j_gene: TRBJ2-1; d_gene: TRBD2; CDR3nt: TGCGCCAGCAGCCGAGGACTAGCCCATGAGCAGTTCTTC; CDR3aa: CASSRGLAHEQFF
abundance: NA; v_gene: TRBV7-8; j_gene: TRBJ2-1; d_gene: NA; CDR3nt: TGTGCCAGCAGCGGGTCCGGGGTCCGGAATGAGCAGTTCTTC; CDR3aa: CASSGSGVRNEQFF
abundance: NA; v_gene: TRBV9; j_gene: TRBJ2-7; d_gene: TRBD2; CDR3nt: TGTGCCAGCAGCGTAGGGACTAGCGGGAGTTACGGGACTGGAGTAGACGAGCAGTACTTC; CDR3aa: CASSVGTSGSYGTGVDEQYF
abundance: NA; v_gene: TRBV5-1; j_gene: TRBJ2-2; d_gene: NA; CDR3nt: TGCGCCAGCAGCCTCGTTGGGGGCGCGAACACCGGGGAGCTGTTTTTT; CDR3aa: CASSLVGGANTGELFF
abundance: NA; v_gene: TRBV27; j_gene: TRBJ2-7; d_gene: NA; CDR3nt: TGTGCCAGCAGTTTAGTGGGGCTGCCCTTTGAGCAGTACTTC; CDR3aa: CASSLVGLPFEQYF
abundance: once; v_gene: TRBV5-1; j_gene: TRBJ1-6; d_gene: NA; CDR3nt: TGCGCCAGCAGCTCGACCTTGGGGAGTGGCGGATCACCCCTCCACTTT; CDR3aa: CASSSTLGSGGSPLHF
abundance: NA; v_gene: TRBV18; j_gene: TRBJ2-5; d_gene: NA; CDR3nt: TGTGCCAGCTCACCCCAGGTGGAGACCCAGTACTTC; CDR3aa: CASSPQVETQYF
abundance: NA; v_gene: TRBV3-1/TRBV3-2; j_gene: TRBJ2-1; d_gene: NA; CDR3nt: TGTGCCAGCAGCCATAGGAGGGGTGTGCACAATGAGCAGTTCTTC; CDR3aa: CASSHRRGVHNEQFF
abundance: NA; v_gene: TRBV7-9; j_gene: TRBJ2-5; d_gene: NA; CDR3nt: TGTGCCAGCAGCCTCACTGGAGGGGCGGGAGAGACCCAGTACTTC; CDR3aa: CASSLTGGAGETQYF
abundance: NA; v_gene: TRBV10-3; j_gene: TRBJ2-5; d_gene: TRBD2; CDR3nt: TGTGCCATCAGTGAGTCGTTTGATGCGGGAGAGGAGGAGACCCAGTACTTC; CDR3aa: CAISESFDAGEEETQYF
abundance: NA; v_gene: TRBV29-1; j_gene: TRBJ1-6; d_gene: NA; CDR3nt: TGCAGCGTCGAGAGGGGGGGCGCCCTCCACTTT; CDR3aa: CSVERGGALHF
abundance: NA; v_gene: TRBV6-5; j_gene: TRBJ1-1; d_gene: NA; CDR3nt: TGTGCCAGCAAGATTTCGGTGAACACTGAAGCTTTCTTT; CDR3aa: CASKISVNTEAFF
abundance: NA; v_gene: TRBV5-1; j_gene: TRBJ2-1; d_gene: TRBD1; CDR3nt: TGCGCCAGCAGCTTAATGATCGGGGGACAGGGGCTTGAGGAGCAGTTCTTC; CDR3aa: CASSLMIGGQGLEEQFF
abundance: NA; v_gene: TRBV19; j_gene: TRBJ2-1; d_gene: TRBD2; CDR3nt: TGTGCCAGTAGTCCAGATGGGACTAGCGGGCCCCTTGAAGAGAATGAGCAGTTCTTC; CDR3aa: CASSPDGTSGPLEENEQFF
abundance: NA; v_gene: TRBV19; j_gene: TRBJ2-5; d_gene: NA; CDR3nt: TGTGCCAGTAGTATAGATCCCGCGGAAGAGACCCAGTACTTC; CDR3aa: CASSIDPAEETQYF
abundance: NA; v_gene: TRBV27; j_gene: TRBJ2-5; d_gene: TRBD1; CDR3nt: TGTGCCAGCAGTTCCCCGCGACAGGGGGAGACCCAGTACTTC; CDR3aa: CASSSPRQGETQYF
abundance: NA; v_gene: TRBV15; j_gene: TRBJ1-6; d_gene: TRBD1; CDR3nt: TGTGCCACCAGCAGAGGACAGGGGTTTAATTCACCCCTCCACTTT; CDR3aa: CATSRGQGFNSPLHF